What follows describes a single T cell receptor (beta chain). The method was immunoSEQ multiplex PCR; TCRdb's version includes in-frame clones alone and lacks a portion of them. The profile covers 40,000 to 60,000 clones, with under 95% appearing a single time and roughly 3.5% taken by the ten largest. The data were obtained in a study of chemoradiotherapy in HPV16-positive cancers. The CDR3 is 13 amino acids. Germline CDR1 is SGHKS and CDR2 is YYEKEE (reference sequence). Trimming stripped 0 bases from V and 8 bases from J, with 11 bases between. This sample comprised blood, obtained from a patient who underwent chemoradiotherapy. This receptor was taken from a human donor with HPV-associated anogenital cancer. The chain couples TRBV5-5 to TRBJ1-2, with D maybe TRBD1 (5 bases). The CDR3 loop reads CASSLEGSGGYTF. CDR3 sequence (DNA): TGTGCCAGCAGCTTGGAGGGGTCCGGCGGCTACACCTTC. Based on the CDR3 plus reference TRBV5-5 and TRBJ1-2, the full variable domain is DAGVTQSPTHLIKTRGQQVTLRCSPISGHKSVSWYQQVLGQGPQFIFQYYEKEERGRGNFPDRFSARQFPNYSSELNVNALLLGDSALYLCASSLEGSGGYTFGSGTRLTVV.